This T cell receptor beta chain was documented in a study of tumor and adjacent non-tumor tissue in lung cancer. This clonotype was observed once. What it recognizes is unknown. One junction end disagrees with the germline gene, perhaps due to a read error. The library came from three nested PCR rounds adapted from ARM-PCR protocols. TCRdb itself ran the multiplex PCR reads through MiXCR, one entry per CDR3 protein. This sample yields roughly 120,000 distinct CDR3 sequences, of which 84% are seen a single time; approximately 24% belongs to the top ten. General study results and limits: Tumor repertoires had a smaller top 100 clone share than normal lung.

The CDR3 is 14 residues long. CDR1 is SGHAT, CDR2 FQNNGV, per germline. The template was RNA from unsorted bulk tissue. The material sequenced was lung tumor tissue. The chain combines TRBV11-2 with TRBJ1-1; perhaps TRBD1 as D (6 bases). This receptor was identified in a man aged 65-85 years with non-small cell lung cancer. CDR3 DNA sequence: TGTGCCAGTAGCTTCGGCGGGGGCCGGACTAAAGTTTTCTTT. Protein sequence: CASSFGGGRTKVFF.